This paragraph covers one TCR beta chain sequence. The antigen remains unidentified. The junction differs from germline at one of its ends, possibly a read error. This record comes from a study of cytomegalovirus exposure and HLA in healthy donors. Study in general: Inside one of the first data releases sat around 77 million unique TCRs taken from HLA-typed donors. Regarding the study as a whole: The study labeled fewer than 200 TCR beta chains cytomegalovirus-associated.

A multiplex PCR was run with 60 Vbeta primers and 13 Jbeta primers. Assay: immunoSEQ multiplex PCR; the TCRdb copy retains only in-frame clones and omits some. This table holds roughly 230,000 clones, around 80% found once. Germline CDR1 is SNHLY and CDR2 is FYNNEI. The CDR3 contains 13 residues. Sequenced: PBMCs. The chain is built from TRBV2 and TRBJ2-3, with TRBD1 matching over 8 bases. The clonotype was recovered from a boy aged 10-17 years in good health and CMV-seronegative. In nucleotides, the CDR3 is TGTACCAGCAGTGGACAGGGAAGAGCAACGCAGTATTTT. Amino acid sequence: CTSSGQGRATQYF. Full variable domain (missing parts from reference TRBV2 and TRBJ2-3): EPEVTQTPSHQVTQMGQEVILRCVPISNHLYFYWYRQILGQKVEFLVSFYNNEISEKSEIFDDQFSVERPDGSNFTLKIRSTKLEDSAMYFCTSSGQGRATQYFGPGTRLTVL.